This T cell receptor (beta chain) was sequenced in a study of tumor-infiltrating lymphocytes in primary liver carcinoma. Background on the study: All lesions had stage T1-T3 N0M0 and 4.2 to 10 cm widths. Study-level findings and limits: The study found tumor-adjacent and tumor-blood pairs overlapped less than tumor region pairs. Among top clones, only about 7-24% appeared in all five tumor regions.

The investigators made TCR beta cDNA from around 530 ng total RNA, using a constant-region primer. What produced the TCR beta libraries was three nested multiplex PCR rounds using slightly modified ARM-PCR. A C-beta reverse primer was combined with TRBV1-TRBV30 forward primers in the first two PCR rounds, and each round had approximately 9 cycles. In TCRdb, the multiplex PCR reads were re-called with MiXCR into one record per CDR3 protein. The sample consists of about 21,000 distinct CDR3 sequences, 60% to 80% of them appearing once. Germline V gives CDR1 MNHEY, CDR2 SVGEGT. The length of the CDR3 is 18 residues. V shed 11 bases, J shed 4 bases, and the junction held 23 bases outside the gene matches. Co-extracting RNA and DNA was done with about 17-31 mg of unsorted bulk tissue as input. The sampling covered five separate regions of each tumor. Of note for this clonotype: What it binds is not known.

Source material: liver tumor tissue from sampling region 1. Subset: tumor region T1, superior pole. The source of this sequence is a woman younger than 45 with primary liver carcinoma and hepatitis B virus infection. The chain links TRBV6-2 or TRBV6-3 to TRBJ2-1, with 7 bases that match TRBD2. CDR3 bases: TGTGCCGACAGTTACTCTGATGGCGGGAGCTTCATTTACAATGAGCAGTTCTTC. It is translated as CADSYSDGGSFIYNEQFF.